Here is one T cell receptor (beta chain) with its context. No antigen is known for it. Phenotypically, naive CD8+ T cells corresponded to CD45RO-CCR7+CD27+CD95-. Germline CDR1 and CDR2: SGHNT and YYREEE (reference sequence). The CDR3 loop spans 15 amino acids. The sample belongs to a study of CXCR3-negative and CXCR3-positive naive CD8 T cells. The wider study: Per-library TRB read counts averaged about 1.5 +/- 0.3 million, adding up to 110 million to 150 million in total.

The TRB libraries of cDNA were built by UMI-labeled 5' RACE. Each CDR3 protein gets one entry in TCRdb, which reprocessed the 5' RACE reads and gives no DNA. This sample lists tens of thousands of distinct CDR3 sequences; its ten largest clones have approximately 0.53%. General study points: CXCR3-positive naive cells carried more hydrophobic TRB CDR3s than CXCR3-negative naive cells did. TRBV-TRBJ usage was alike in naive CXCR3-negative and CXCR3-positive cells but differed in memory cells. The study inferred TCR strength from TRB CDR3 properties and found comparable surface CD5 between naive subsets.

The sequencing sample was made of naive CXCR3+ CD8+ T cells from blood. Documented subset: CD45RO-CCR7+CD27+CD95- naive CD8+ T cells expressing CXCR3 (TNR3+). The chain employs TRBV5-4 and TRBJ2-6. This TCR derives from a human donor in good health. Some clones in this sample may be carry-over from other donors' samples. CDR3 region: CASSPGDSGANVLTF.